This T cell receptor (beta chain) was found in a study of shared clonotypes between healthy human individuals. Libraries were prepared by immunoSEQ multiplex PCR; TCRdb keeps only in-frame clonotypes and omits some of them. Of around 2,000,000 clones detected, 90% to 95% appear once; the ten largest clones hold around 1.7%. Naive CD8 cells, CD45RO-negative and positively selected for CCR7, excluded terminally differentiated effector memory CD45RA+ cells. CDR3 length equals 16 residues. The germline gives CDR1 MDHEN, CDR2 SYDVKM. Trimming took off 3 bases at V and 8 bases at J, with 22 bases between the two ends.

This clonotype was obtained from a man aged 18 to 29 in good health. Some clones in this sample may be carry-over from other donors' samples. The sequenced material came from naive CD8+ T cells from PBMCs. The chain combines TRBV28 with TRBJ1-2; D is undetermined. CDR3 nucleotide sequence: TGTGCCAGCAGTTTCTCACTAAGGGAGGGTATGGACGGCTACACCTTC. Translation gives CASSFSLREGMDGYTF.